The 23 T cell receptor beta chains presented below share a single source sample, sequenced in a study of OX40 agonist ivuxolimab in advanced cancers. Libraries were prepared through the immunoSEQ multiplex PCR assay. In TCRdb, the immuneACCESS table is reduced to in-frame sequences with V and J assigned. These tables do not hold every clone; where another copy was compared, an unresolved V gene accounts for under half, and the others remain unexplained. This sample comprises tens of thousands of clones, 85% to 90% of them detected only once. In total, the top ten clones hold less than 14% of the sample. This specimen consisted of CD4+ or CD8+ T cells sorted from blood, obtained in a trial of the OX40 agonist ivuxolimab. These receptors came from an adult with an advanced solid tumor such as melanoma, head and neck, liver or kidney cancer.

The V call is TRBV4-1, the J call TRBJ2-3; 15 nucleotides line up with TRBD2. This CDR3 is built from 18 residues. The V gene end was trimmed by 2 bases and the J gene end by 8 bases; junction bases not matched to a gene: 11. Germline CDR1 is MGHRA and CDR2 is YSYEKL. The CDR3 nucleotides are TGCGCCAGCAGCCAAAAAGAGGAGGGACTAGCGGGGGGACGTACGCAGTATTTT. Translated: CASSQKEEGLAGGRTQYF.

The chain recombines TRBV14 with TRBJ2-1, with D possibly matching TRBD2 (6 bases). This CDR3 is built from 16 residues. Trimming took 5 bases from V and 7 from J, leaving 21 bases between them. Germline CDR1 and CDR2: SGHDN and FVKESK. The CDR3 protein is CASSKGRMIGFNEQFF. The CDR3 DNA follows: TGTGCCAGCAGCAAAGGGAGGATGATCGGGTTTAATGAGCAGTTCTTC.

This chain links TRBV12-2 with TRBJ1-6. TRBV12-2 is labeled a pseudogene. The CDR3 length is 15 residues. CDR3 nucleotides: TGTGCAAGTCGCTTCGGGTGGAGGGGAAAATCACCCCTCCACTTT. Its translation: CASRFGWRGKSPLHF.

The table lists this clone with a count of one. The chain links TRBV5-4 to TRBJ2-3; 7 bases fit TRBD1. The CDR3 extends over 14 amino acids. The V segment lost 4 bases and the J segment 1 base; nucleotides outside the gene matches: 3. Germline CDR1 is SGHNT and CDR2 is YYREEE (reference sequence). CDR3 in amino acids: CASSIGQGTDTQYF. DNA for the CDR3: TGTGCCAGCAGCATTGGACAGGGCACAGATACGCAGTATTTT.

The chain uses TRBV7-9 and TRBJ2-1, with 9 bases that match TRBD1. This CDR3 comprises 16 residues. Looked up from germline, CDR1 is SEHNR and CDR2 is FQNEAQ (reference sequence). The trim removed 5 bases at V and 4 bases at J, leaving 9 bases unmatched. The CDR3 sequence is CASSAQGAAGYNEQFF. In DNA form, the CDR3 reads TGTGCCAGCAGCGCACAGGGGGCAGCTGGGTACAATGAGCAGTTCTTC.

The V call is TRBV15, the J call TRBJ2-1; 9 positions match TRBD2. Germline values: CDR1 LNHNV, CDR2 YYDKDF (reference sequence). This CDR3 region has 15 residues. J gave up 8 bases and V 5 bases, and 10 bases lay outside the gene matches. CDR3 sequence: CATSETSGPGDEQFF. The DNA for the CDR3 is TGTGCCACCAGCGAGACTAGCGGTCCTGGGGATGAGCAGTTCTTC.

The rearrangement links TRBV9 to TRBJ2-7; D gene uncertain. The CDR3 spans 14 residues. The V end was cut by 0 bases, the J end by 7 bases, with 14 bases between. Germline V lookup: CDR1 SGDLS, CDR2 YYNGEE. The CDR3 region is CASSVGPTLREQYF. The CDR3 DNA follows: TGTGCCAGCAGCGTAGGCCCCACCCTCAGAGAGCAGTACTTC.

This chain joins TRBV5-4 and TRBJ2-2, with D possibly TRBD1 on 5 matching bases. In germline, CDR1 is SGHNT, CDR2 YYREEE (reference sequence). The CDR3 has 16 amino acids. V lost 0 bases to trimming and J lost 4 bases, with 13 bases between them. The CDR3 protein is CASSLGLRASTGELFF. The CDR3 DNA reads TGTGCCAGCAGCTTGGGGCTCAGGGCAAGCACCGGGGAGCTGTTTTTT.

The V gene is TRBV7-9, the J gene TRBJ2-6, with D perhaps matching TRBD1 (5 bases). The CDR3 contains 17 residues. V was trimmed by 1 base and J by 0 bases, leaving 10 bases between them. Germline lookup yields CDR1 SEHNR and CDR2 FQNEAQ (reference sequence). CDR3 sequence (DNA): TGTGCCAGCAGCTTAGGACAGCGCCTCTCTGGGGCCAACGTCCTGACTTTC. Protein product: CASSLGQRLSGANVLTF.

This clone was found a few times. The sample holds other DNA sequences that translate to the same CDR3. CDR3 region: CASSFQNYEQYF. The CDR3 DNA is TGTGCCAGCAGTTTCCAGAACTACGAGCAGTACTTC. The chain joins TRBV28 to TRBJ2-7; D unresolved. The V and J ends lost 3 bases and 3 bases respectively, with 6 bases between them. Germline V gives CDR1 MDHEN, CDR2 SYDVKM. This CDR3 is built from 12 residues.

The chain uses TRBV7-2 and TRBJ2-3; TRBD1 or TRBD2 may be the D gene (6 bases each). The CDR3 contains 14 residues. From germline, CDR1 is SGHTA and CDR2 FQGNSA. The V gene lost 3 bases and the J gene lost 5 bases, with 12 bases spanning the gap. The CDR3, as DNA: TGTGCCAGCAGCTTTGTAGGGGGGCAAGATACGCAGTATTTT. Translation: CASSFVGGQDTQYF.

The V call is TRBV27, the J call TRBJ2-3, with 10 bases that match TRBD2. CDR1 is MNHEY and CDR2 is SMNVEV in the germline V gene (reference sequence). The CDR3 consists of 16 residues. V trimming: 4 bases; J trimming: 1 base; junction bases outside the gene matches: 5. The CDR3 here is CASSWLAGARTDTQYF. CDR3 sequence (DNA): TGTGCCAGCAGTTGGCTAGCGGGGGCCCGCACAGATACGCAGTATTTT.

This clone has more than one count but fewer than ten. The rearrangement links TRBV6-6 to TRBJ1-1; tentative D call: TRBD1 (5 bases). Trimming cost V 4 bases and J 10 bases, with 10 bases left between them. CDR3 length equals 11 residues. Germline V gene lookup returns CDR1 MNHNY and CDR2 SVGAGI (reference sequence). For the CDR3, the DNA is TGTGCCAGCAGTTCCCGGGACCGAGCTTTCTTT. Its translation: CASSSRDRAFF.

The chain recombines TRBV4-1 with TRBJ2-5, with TRBD2 matching over 8 bases. V dropped 2 bases and J dropped 4; count of bases not matched to a gene: 9. The CDR3 sequence is 16 residues long. CDR1 and CDR2 from the germline V gene are MGHRA and YSYEKL. This CDR3 is CASSQSSGVRLETQYF. The CDR3, as DNA: TGCGCCAGCAGCCAAAGTAGCGGGGTCCGGTTAGAGACCCAGTACTTC.

The chain links TRBV6-1 to TRBJ1-3, with D possibly matching TRBD1 (6 bases). Germline loops: CDR1 MNHNS, CDR2 SASEGT. Trimming took off 6 bases at V and 3 bases at J, with 9 bases between the two ends. The CDR3 consists of 13 residues. DNA for the CDR3: TGTGCCAGCAGGATGACAGGTGGAAACACCATATATTTT. Protein: CASRMTGGNTIYF.

V gene TRBV19 combines with J gene TRBJ2-7, with D perhaps matching TRBD1 or TRBD2 (6 bases each). The V end lost 5 bases, the J end lost 3 bases, and 23 bases lay between the germline ends. This CDR3 region has 17 residues. CDR1 is LNHDA, CDR2 SQIVND, per germline (reference sequence). CDR3 loop: CASSLRQEGDWVYEQYF. CDR3 sequence (DNA): TGTGCCAGTAGTCTTCGACAGGAGGGAGATTGGGTCTACGAGCAGTACTTC.

The chain couples TRBV19 to TRBJ2-7; TRBD1 is a possible D gene (6 bases). Germline CDR1 and CDR2: LNHDA and SQIVND (reference sequence). Trimming removed 5 bases from V and 2 bases from J, with 10 bases in between. This CDR3 is built from 13 residues. In nucleotides, the CDR3 is TGTGCCAGTAGTGTAACAGGGACCTACGAGCAGTACTTC. Encoded protein: CASSVTGTYEQYF.

The chain has TRBV5-8 and TRBJ1-1, with 7 bases fitting TRBD1. V shed 2 bases, J shed 1 base, and the junction held 5 bases outside the gene matches. Germline V gene sequence: CDR1 SGHTS, CDR2 YDEGEE. There are 15 residues in the CDR3. CDR3 loop: CASSLSGTENTEAFF. DNA of the CDR3: TGTGCCAGCAGCTTATCCGGGACAGAGAACACTGAAGCTTTCTTT.

The chain uses TRBV5-1 and TRBJ1-3, with D possibly being TRBD1 (5 bases). Germline V CDR1 and CDR2: SGHRS, YFSETQ. Trimming took off 0 bases at V and 0 bases at J, with 13 bases between the two ends. The CDR3 is 17 residues long. The CDR3 region has the DNA TGCGCCAGCAGCTTGGTAGCAGGGATCCGCTCTGGAAACACCATATATTTT. It translates to CASSLVAGIRSGNTIYF.

This clone appeared a single time. This chain links TRBV19 with TRBJ2-2; D gene unclear. This CDR3 is built from 16 residues. Trimming took off 3 bases at V and 4 bases at J, with 15 bases between the two ends. The germline gives CDR1 LNHDA, CDR2 SQIVND (reference sequence). The CDR3 sequence is CASSMVAGPVTGELFF. The CDR3 DNA reads as TGTGCCAGTAGTATGGTTGCAGGACCCGTCACCGGGGAGCTGTTTTTT.

This chain links TRBV6-5 with TRBJ1-5, with unresolved D. This CDR3 contains 13 residues. Between the trimmed V and J ends, which lost 4 bases and 0 bases, there was a span of 4 bases. Germline-derived CDR1 and CDR2 are MNHEY and SVGAGI. CDR3 region: CASSLVSNQPQHF. In DNA, the CDR3 is TGTGCCAGCAGTTTGGTTAGCAATCAGCCCCAGCATTTT.

Note on this clone: Germline and junction disagree at one end, which may indicate a read error. The chain has TRBV7-7 and TRBJ2-5; 11 bases agree with TRBD1. From germline, CDR1 is SSHAT and CDR2 FNYEAQ (reference sequence). CDR3 length equals 14 residues. The CDR3 reads CASSQDRGRETQYF. CDR3 nucleotide sequence: TGTGCTAGCAGCCAGGACAGGGGGCGAGAGACCCAGTACTTC.

The chain couples TRBV7-8 to TRBJ2-1; D is perhaps TRBD1 or TRBD2 (5 bases each). Trimming removed 2 bases from V and 7 bases from J, with 15 bases in between. The CDR3 is 15 amino acids. CDR1 SGHVS and CDR2 FQNEAQ come from the germline V gene. In DNA, the CDR3 is TGTGCCAGCAGCTTATTAGTGGGGGTTGGGAATGAGCAGTTCTTC. Translating it yields CASSLLVGVGNEQFF.